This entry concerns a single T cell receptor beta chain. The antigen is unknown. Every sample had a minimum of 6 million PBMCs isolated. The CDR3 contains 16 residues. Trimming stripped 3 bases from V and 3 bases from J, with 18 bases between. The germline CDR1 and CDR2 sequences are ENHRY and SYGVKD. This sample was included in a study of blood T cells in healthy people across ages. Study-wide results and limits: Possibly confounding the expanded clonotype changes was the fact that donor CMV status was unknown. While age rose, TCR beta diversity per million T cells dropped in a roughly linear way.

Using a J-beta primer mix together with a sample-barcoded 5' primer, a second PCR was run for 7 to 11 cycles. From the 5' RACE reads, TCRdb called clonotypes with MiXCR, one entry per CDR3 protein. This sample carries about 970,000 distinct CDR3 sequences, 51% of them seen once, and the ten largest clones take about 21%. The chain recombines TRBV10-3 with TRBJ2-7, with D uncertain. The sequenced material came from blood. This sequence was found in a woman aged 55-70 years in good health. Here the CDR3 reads CAISDTILPRNYEQYF. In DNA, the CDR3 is TGTGCCATCAGTGACACTATACTACCTAGAAACTACGAGCAGTACTTC.